The 19 T cell receptor beta chains below were found in one sample sequenced in a study of cytomegalovirus exposure and HLA in healthy donors. The PCR was carried out with 60 Vbeta primers and 13 Jbeta primers. Here immunoSEQ multiplex PCR was the method, and the copy in TCRdb shows in-frame clones only, minus some. The table lists some 60,000 clones, over 75% of them singletons. Input material: PBMCs. The receptors stem from a young man in good health and CMV-seronegative.

This chain uses TRBV6-5 with TRBJ2-7; 7 positions agree with TRBD1. After removal of 10 bases from V and 5 bases from J, the junction contained 11 bases not matched to a gene. Germline V gives CDR1 MNHEY, CDR2 SVGAGI. The CDR3 spans 13 residues. CDR3 DNA sequence: TGTGCCACCCAGGGGGTTGTGGGAGACGAGCAGTACTTC. This gives the protein CATQGVVGDEQYF.

The table lists this clone with a few counts. The J gene is TRBJ1-1, the V gene TRBV2, with D possibly being TRBD1 (6 bases). The CDR3 length is 12 residues. CDR1 SNHLY and CDR2 FYNNEI come from the germline V gene. Between the trimmed V and J ends, which lost 5 bases and 6 bases, there was a span of 10 bases. The CDR3 loop reads CASSQQGSEAFF. The CDR3 coding sequence is TGTGCCAGCAGTCAACAGGGTTCTGAAGCTTTCTTT.

This clone was seen a few times. This rearrangement joins TRBV7-9 to TRBJ1-2; 8 bases are a match to TRBD1. The V and J ends lost 2 bases and 11 bases, in that order; junction bases with no gene match: 7. The CDR3 is 13 residues long. Germline V gives CDR1 SEHNR, CDR2 FQNEAQ (reference sequence). The CDR3 sequence: CASSLRQGAFYTF. The CDR3 coding sequence is TGTGCCAGCAGCTTACGTCAGGGGGCCTTTTACACCTTC.

The chain uses TRBV19 and TRBJ1-1; D call uncertain. This CDR3 comprises 12 residues. CDR1 is LNHDA, CDR2 SQIVND, per germline (reference sequence). V lost 8 bases and J lost 0, with 7 bases in between. CDR3 region: CASSTLNTEAFF. The CDR3 DNA reads TGTGCCAGTTCGACACTGAACACTGAAGCTTTCTTT.

The chain couples TRBV6-1 to TRBJ1-1; D may be TRBD1 (5 bases). The CDR3 loop spans 12 amino acids. Per the germline V gene, CDR1 is MNHNS and CDR2 is SASEGT. Trimming removed 10 bases from V and 3 bases from J, with 12 bases in between. For the CDR3, the DNA is TGTGCCATAGAGGACATTCACACTGAAGCTTTCTTT. Protein sequence: CAIEDIHTEAFF.

The rearrangement uses TRBV2 and TRBJ1-2; D is undetermined. This CDR3 region has 13 residues. Germline V gene lookup returns CDR1 SNHLY and CDR2 FYNNEI. V lost 4 bases to trimming and J lost 5 bases, with 11 bases between them. CDR3 amino acids: CASSGPSDYGYTF. The CDR3 nucleotides are TGTGCCAGCAGTGGGCCATCAGATTATGGCTACACCTTC.

V gene TRBV2 combines with J gene TRBJ1-2; D unclear. Germline V gene sequence: CDR1 SNHLY, CDR2 FYNNEI. Trimming took off 5 bases at V and 4 bases at J, with 8 bases between the two ends. This CDR3 has 12 residues. CDR3 region: CASSPDSYGYTF. CDR3 in DNA: TGTGCCAGCAGTCCAGATTCCTATGGCTACACCTTC.

This sequence joins TRBV28 and TRBJ1-5; 7 bases are shared with TRBD1. V was clipped by 6 bases and J by 3 bases; unmatched bases: 5. Germline loops: CDR1 MDHEN, CDR2 SYDVKM. The CDR3 is 14 amino acids. This CDR3 reads CASSPQGVNQPQHF. In DNA form, the CDR3 reads TGTGCCAGCAGCCCCCAGGGGGTCAATCAGCCCCAGCATTTT.

This clone has a handful of counts. This chain connects TRBV7-8 to TRBJ1-5, with a tentative D call TRBD1 (6 bases). Trimming took off 2 bases at V and 4 bases at J, with 12 bases between the two ends. The CDR3 length is 15 residues. CDR1 is SGHVS and CDR2 is FQNEAQ in the germline V gene. The CDR3 protein is CASSLQGIINQPQHF. CDR3 bases: TGTGCCAGCAGCTTACAGGGGATTATAAATCAGCCCCAGCATTTT.

CDR3 protein: CSVEAGRVTEAFF. For the CDR3, the DNA is TGCAGCGTTGAAGCGGGCAGGGTCACTGAAGCTTTCTTT. The rearrangement links TRBV29-1 to TRBJ1-1; D possibly corresponds to TRBD1 (5 bases). In germline, CDR1 is SQVTM, CDR2 ANQGSEA. V was cut by 1 base and J by 4 bases, with 10 bases left in between. The CDR3 extends over 13 amino acids.

The gene calls are TRBV11-3 and TRBJ2-5; no firm D call. The V gene's germline CDR1 is SGHNT and CDR2 YENEEA. V lost 3 bases and J 6 bases, leaving 20 bases between the germline ends. The CDR3 is made up of 16 amino acids. CDR3 protein: CASSFLFLLRRQTQYF. In nucleotides, the CDR3 is TGTGCCAGCAGCTTTCTATTCCTTTTACGGCGGCAGACCCAGTACTTC.

V usage is TRBV2 and J usage is TRBJ1-6; tentatively, D is TRBD1 (5 bases). V dropped 4 bases and J dropped 7 bases, with 14 bases sitting between them. Germline V lookup: CDR1 SNHLY, CDR2 FYNNEI. CDR3 length: 15 residues. CDR3: CASSGRDYRNSPLHF. The CDR3 nucleotides are TGTGCCAGCAGTGGAAGGGACTATAGAAATTCACCCCTCCACTTT.

The chain has TRBV7-2 and TRBJ2-4, with D uncertain. Germline CDR1 SGHTA, CDR2 FQGNSA. The CDR3 sequence is 15 residues long. V lost 4 bases and J 0 bases, leaving 10 bases between the germline ends. CDR3 in amino acids: CASSSLSLAKNIQYF. CDR3 DNA: TGTGCCAGCAGCTCTCTATCTCTAGCCAAAAACATTCAGTACTTC.

The chain carries TRBV28 and TRBJ2-3; D is unresolved. CDR3 length: 13 amino acids. The V end lost 3 bases, the J end lost 6 bases, and 10 bases lay between the germline ends. The V gene's germline CDR1 is MDHEN and CDR2 SYDVKM. The CDR3 spells CASSLWAEDTQYF. CDR3 sequence (DNA): TGTGCCAGCAGTTTGTGGGCAGAGGATACGCAGTATTTT.

The chain uses TRBV13 and TRBJ1-3; D ambiguous. Deletions cut 2 bases from V and 8 bases from J, with 10 bases between. The CDR3 covers 13 residues. Germline V lookup: CDR1 PRHDT, CDR2 FYEKMQ (reference sequence). The CDR3 nucleotides are TGTGCCAGCAGCTTAACGGGTCGAGACACCATATATTTT. Its translation is CASSLTGRDTIYF. The full variable domain, completed using reference TRBV13 and TRBJ1-3, is AAGVIQSPRHLIKEKRETATLKCYPIPRHDTVYWYQQGPGQDPQFLISFYEKMQSDKGSIPDRFSAQQFSDYHSELNMSSLELGDSALYFCASSLTGRDTIYFGEGSWLTVV.

This chain connects TRBV29-1 to TRBJ2-1; TRBD1 matches at 10 bases. The CDR3 contains 12 residues. CDR1 and CDR2 (germline): SQVTM, ANQGSEA. V shed 4 bases and J 6 bases; nucleotides not matched to a gene: 0. In DNA form, the CDR3 reads TGCAGCGTTGGGACAGGGGGCAATGAGCAGTTCTTC. Its protein product is CSVGTGGNEQFF.

The chain employs TRBV23-1 and TRBJ1-1; 7 positions match TRBD1. TRBV23-1 is identified as an open reading frame with a role that is uncertain. V shed 6 bases, J shed 7 bases, and the junction held 11 bases outside the gene matches. This CDR3 spans 14 amino acids. The CDR3 DNA is TGCGCCAGCAGATCCGGAACAGGGGTAGGTGAAGCTTTCTTT. This translates into CASRSGTGVGEAFF.

The rearrangement links TRBV5-6 to TRBJ1-1; D remains unclear. This CDR3 has 14 residues. Germline CDR1 is SGHDT and CDR2 is YYEEEE. Trimming took 2 bases from V and 1 from J, leaving 9 bases between them. Here the CDR3 DNA reads TGTGCCAGCAGCTTATGGGGAGGGAACACTGAAGCTTTCTTT. It is translated as CASSLWGGNTEAFF.

About this clone itself: Germline and junction disagree at one end, which may indicate a read error. CDR3 amino acids: CASSEATGYDYTF. In DNA form, the CDR3 reads TGTGCCAGCAGTGAAGCCACAGGCTATGACTACACCTTC. The chain recombines TRBV25-1 with TRBJ1-2, with TRBD1 as a possible D gene (5 bases). Germline V CDR1 and CDR2: MGHDK, SYGVNS. The CDR3 extends over 13 amino acids.